The clone carrying this T cell receptor (beta chain) showed up many times. Its antigen is unidentified. TCRdb used MiXCR to reprocess the 5' RACE reads, holding one entry per CDR3 protein. The table has some 630,000 distinct CDR3 sequences, about 7% seen once. The data were taken from a study of identical twins. V shed 7 bases and J shed 0 bases, with 16 bases lying between them. CDR3 length equals 16 residues. Germline CDR1 reads MDHEN; CDR2 reads SYDVKM. Study results and limitations: Compared with models, monozygotic twins showed more out-of-frame TCR alpha sharing. Researchers reported weaker excess twin sharing in beta out-of-frame sequences.

The same data also contributed to another study, on yellow fever vaccine responses in identical twins. That study reports: In identical twins, vaccine T cell responses appeared partly shared and partly individual.

The chain links TRBV28 to TRBJ1-5, with D unclear. Sequenced input: PBMCs. The origin of this receptor is a woman aged 18 to 35 in good health. CDR3 loop: CASIQGVGYSNQPQHF. Written as DNA, the CDR3 is TGTGCCAGCATTCAAGGCGTGGGTTATAGCAATCAGCCCCAGCATTTT.